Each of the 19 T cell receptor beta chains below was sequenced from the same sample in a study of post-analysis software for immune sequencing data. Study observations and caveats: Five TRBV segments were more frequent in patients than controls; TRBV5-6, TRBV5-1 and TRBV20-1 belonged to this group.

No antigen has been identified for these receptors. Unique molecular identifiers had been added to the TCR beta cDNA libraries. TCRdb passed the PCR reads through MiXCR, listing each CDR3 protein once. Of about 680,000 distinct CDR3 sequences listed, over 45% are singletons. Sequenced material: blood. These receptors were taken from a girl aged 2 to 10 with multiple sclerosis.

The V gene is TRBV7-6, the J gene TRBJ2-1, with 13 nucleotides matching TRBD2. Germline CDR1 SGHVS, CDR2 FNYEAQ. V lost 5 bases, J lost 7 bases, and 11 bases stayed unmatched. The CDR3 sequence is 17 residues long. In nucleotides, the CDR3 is TGTGCCAGCAGCCTAACCCCTTGGACTAGCGGGAGTAATGAGCAGTTCTTC. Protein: CASSLTPWTSGSNEQFF.

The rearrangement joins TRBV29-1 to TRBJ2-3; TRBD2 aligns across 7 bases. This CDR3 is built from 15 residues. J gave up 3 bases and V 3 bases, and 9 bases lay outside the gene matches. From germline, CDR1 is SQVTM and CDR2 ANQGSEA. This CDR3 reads CSVEGGVKGTDTQYF. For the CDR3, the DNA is TGCAGCGTTGAGGGGGGGGTTAAGGGTACAGATACGCAGTATTTT.

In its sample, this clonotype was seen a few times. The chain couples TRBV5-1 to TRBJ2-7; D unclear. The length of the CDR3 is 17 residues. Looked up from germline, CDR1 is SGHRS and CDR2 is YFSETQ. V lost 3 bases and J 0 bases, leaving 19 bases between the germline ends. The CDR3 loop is CASSSANQDGYSYEQYF. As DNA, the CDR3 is TGCGCCAGCAGCTCCGCGAACCAAGACGGATACTCCTACGAGCAGTACTTC.

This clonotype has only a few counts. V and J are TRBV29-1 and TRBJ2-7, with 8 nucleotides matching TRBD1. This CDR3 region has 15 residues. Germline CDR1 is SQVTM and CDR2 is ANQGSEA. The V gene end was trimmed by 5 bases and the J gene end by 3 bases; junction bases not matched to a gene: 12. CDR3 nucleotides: TGCAGCGTTACCCTCCGGGACAGGCCCCTCTACGAGCAGTACTTC. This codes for CSVTLRDRPLYEQYF.

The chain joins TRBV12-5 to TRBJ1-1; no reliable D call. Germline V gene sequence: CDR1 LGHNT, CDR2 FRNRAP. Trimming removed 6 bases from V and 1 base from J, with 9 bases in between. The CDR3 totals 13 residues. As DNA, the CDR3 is TGTGCTAGTGGGGTCCTGGGGAACACTGAAGCTTTCTTT. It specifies CASGVLGNTEAFF.

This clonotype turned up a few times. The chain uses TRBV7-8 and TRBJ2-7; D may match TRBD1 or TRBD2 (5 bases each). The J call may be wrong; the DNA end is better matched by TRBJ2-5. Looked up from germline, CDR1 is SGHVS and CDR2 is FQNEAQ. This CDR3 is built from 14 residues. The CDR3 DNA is TGTGCCAGCAGCTCAGGGCGAGGGCAGGGGACCCAGTACTTC. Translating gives CASSSGRGQGTQYF.

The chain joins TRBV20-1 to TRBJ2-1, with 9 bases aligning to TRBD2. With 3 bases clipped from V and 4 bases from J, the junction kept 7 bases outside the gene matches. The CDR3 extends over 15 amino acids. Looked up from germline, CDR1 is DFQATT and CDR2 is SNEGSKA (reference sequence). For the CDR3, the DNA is TGCAGTGCTAGTGTCCCTAGCGGGACATACAATGAGCAGTTCTTC. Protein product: CSASVPSGTYNEQFF.

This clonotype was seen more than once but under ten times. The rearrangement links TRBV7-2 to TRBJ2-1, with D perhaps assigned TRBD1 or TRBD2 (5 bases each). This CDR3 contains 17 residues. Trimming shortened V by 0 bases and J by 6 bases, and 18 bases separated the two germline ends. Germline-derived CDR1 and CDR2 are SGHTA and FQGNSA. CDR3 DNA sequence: TGTGCCAGCAGCTTAGCTGAGTTTGGGACGTCGTCCAATGAGCAGTTCTTC. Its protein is CASSLAEFGTSSNEQFF.

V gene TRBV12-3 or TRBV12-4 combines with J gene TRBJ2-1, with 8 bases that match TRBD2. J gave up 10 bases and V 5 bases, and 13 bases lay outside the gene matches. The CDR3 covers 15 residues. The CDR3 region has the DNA TGTGCCAGCAGTCCCCCTAACGGGGGGGCCTCCGAGCAGTTCTTC. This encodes CASSPPNGGASEQFF.

CDR3 amino acids: CASSLSAAYGYTF. The CDR3, as DNA: TGTGCCAGCAGTTTATCGGCAGCCTATGGCTACACCTTC. The V gene is TRBV27, the J gene TRBJ1-2; D call uncertain. The CDR3 loop spans 13 amino acids. Trimming shortened V by 0 bases and J by 4 bases, and 6 bases separated the two germline ends. Germline-derived CDR1 and CDR2 are MNHEY and SMNVEV (reference sequence).

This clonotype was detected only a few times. This chain's CDR3 is CATSDLRGESNEQFF. CDR3 coding DNA: TGTGCCACCAGTGATTTACGAGGGGAGTCCAATGAGCAGTTCTTC. This chain links TRBV24-1 with TRBJ2-1, with D perhaps being TRBD1 or TRBD2 (5 bases each). This CDR3 has 15 residues. Germline V gene lookup returns CDR1 KGHDR and CDR2 SFDVKD. The germline V and J ends were trimmed by 1 base and 6 bases, with 12 bases remaining between them.

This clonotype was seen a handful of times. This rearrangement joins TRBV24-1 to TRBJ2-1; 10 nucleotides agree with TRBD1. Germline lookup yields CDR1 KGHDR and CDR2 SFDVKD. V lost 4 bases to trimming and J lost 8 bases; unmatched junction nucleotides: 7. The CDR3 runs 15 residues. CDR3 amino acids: CATSEPGQGFHEQFF. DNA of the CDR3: TGTGCCACCAGTGAGCCGGGACAGGGGTTCCATGAGCAGTTCTTC.

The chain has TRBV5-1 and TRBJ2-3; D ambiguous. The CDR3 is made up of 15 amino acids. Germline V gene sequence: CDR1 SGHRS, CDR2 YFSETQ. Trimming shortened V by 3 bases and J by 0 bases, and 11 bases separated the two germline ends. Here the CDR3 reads CASSYRPRSTDTQYF. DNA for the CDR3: TGCGCCAGCAGCTATCGGCCGAGGAGCACAGATACGCAGTATTTT.

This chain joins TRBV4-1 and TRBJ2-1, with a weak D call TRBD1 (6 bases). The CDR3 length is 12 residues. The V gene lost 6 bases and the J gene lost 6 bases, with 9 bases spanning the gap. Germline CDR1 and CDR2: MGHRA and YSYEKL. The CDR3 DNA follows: TGCGCCAGCAGAGGGGGATCCAATGAGCAGTTCTTC. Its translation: CASRGGSNEQFF.

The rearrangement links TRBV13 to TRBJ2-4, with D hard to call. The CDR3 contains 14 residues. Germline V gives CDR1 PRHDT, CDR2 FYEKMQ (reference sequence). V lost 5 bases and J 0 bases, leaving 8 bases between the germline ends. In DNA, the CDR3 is TGTGCCAGCAGCGCCCAAAAAGCCAAAAACATTCAGTACTTC. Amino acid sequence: CASSAQKAKNIQYF.

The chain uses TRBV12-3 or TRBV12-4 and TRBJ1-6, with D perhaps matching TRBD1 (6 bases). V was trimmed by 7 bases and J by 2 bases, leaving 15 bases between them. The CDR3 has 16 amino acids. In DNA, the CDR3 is TGTGCCAGCACCTACGGGGGGGCCACCTATAATTCACCCCTCCACTTT. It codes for CASTYGGATYNSPLHF.

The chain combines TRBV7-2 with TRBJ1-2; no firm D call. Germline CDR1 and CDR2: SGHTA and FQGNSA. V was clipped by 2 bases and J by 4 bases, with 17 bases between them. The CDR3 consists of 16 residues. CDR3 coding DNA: TGTGCCAGCAGCTTATTCCCCGGACCTACTAGCTATGGCTACACCTTC. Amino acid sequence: CASSLFPGPTSYGYTF.

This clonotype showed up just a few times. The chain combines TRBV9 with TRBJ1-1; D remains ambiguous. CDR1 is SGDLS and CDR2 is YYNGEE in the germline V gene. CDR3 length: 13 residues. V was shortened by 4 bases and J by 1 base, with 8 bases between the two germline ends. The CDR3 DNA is TGTGCCAGCAGCATAGGAGGGAACACTGAAGCTTTCTTT. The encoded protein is CASSIGGNTEAFF.

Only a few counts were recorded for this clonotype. As DNA, the CDR3 is TGTGCCAGCTCTAAGGAAGATGAAAAACTGTTTTTT. Translated: CASSKEDEKLFF. The chain combines TRBV6-6 with TRBJ1-4; no reliable D call. This CDR3 spans 12 amino acids. Germline V gene data show CDR1 as MNHNY and CDR2 as SVGAGI (reference sequence). The V end lost 8 bases, the J end lost 6 bases, and 10 bases lay between the germline ends.